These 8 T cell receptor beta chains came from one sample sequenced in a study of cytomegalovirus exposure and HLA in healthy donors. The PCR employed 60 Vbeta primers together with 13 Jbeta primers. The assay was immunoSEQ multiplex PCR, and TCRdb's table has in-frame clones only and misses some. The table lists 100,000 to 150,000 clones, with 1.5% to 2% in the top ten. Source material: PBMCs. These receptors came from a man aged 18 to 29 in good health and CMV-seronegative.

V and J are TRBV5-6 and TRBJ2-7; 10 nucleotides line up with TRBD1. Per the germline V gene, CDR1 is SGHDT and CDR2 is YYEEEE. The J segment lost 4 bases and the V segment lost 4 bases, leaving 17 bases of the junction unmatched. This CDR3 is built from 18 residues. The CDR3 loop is CASSRRTGGLASGYEQYF. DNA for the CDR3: TGTGCCAGCAGCCGACGGACAGGGGGTCTGGCTAGCGGGTACGAGCAGTACTTC.

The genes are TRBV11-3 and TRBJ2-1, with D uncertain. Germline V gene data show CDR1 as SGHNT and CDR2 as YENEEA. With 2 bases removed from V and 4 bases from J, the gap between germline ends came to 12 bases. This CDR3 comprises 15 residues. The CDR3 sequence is CASSLPRSRYNEQFF. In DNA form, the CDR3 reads TGTGCCAGCAGCTTACCTAGGTCGAGGTACAATGAGCAGTTCTTC. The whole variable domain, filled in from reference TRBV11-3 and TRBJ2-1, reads EAGVVQSPRYKIIEKKQPVAFWCNPISGHNTLYWYLQNLGQGPELLIRYENEEAVDDSQLPKDRFSAERLKGVDSTLKIQPAELGDSAVYLCASSLPRSRYNEQFFGPGTRLTVL.

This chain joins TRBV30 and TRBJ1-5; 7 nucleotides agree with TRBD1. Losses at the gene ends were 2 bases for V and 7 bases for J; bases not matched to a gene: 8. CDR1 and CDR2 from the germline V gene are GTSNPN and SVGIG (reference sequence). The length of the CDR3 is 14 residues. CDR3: CAWSLQGSEQPQHF. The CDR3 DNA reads TGTGCCTGGAGTCTACAGGGGTCGGAACAGCCCCAGCATTTT.

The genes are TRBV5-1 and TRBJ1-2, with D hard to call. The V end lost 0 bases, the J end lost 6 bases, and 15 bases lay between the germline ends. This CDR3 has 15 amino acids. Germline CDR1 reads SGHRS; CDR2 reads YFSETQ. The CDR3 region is CASSLAILERDGYTF. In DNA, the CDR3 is TGCGCCAGCAGCTTGGCCATCTTAGAGAGAGATGGCTACACCTTC.

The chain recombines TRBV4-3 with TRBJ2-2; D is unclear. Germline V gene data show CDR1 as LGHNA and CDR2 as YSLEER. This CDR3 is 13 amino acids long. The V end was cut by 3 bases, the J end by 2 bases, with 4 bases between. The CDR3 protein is CASSQLNTGELFF. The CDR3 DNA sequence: TGCGCCAGCAGCCAGTTAAACACCGGGGAGCTGTTTTTT.

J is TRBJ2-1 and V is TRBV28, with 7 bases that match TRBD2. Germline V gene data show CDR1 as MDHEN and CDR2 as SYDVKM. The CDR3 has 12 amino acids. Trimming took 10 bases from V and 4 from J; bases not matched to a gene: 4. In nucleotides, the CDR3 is TGTGCCACCGGGACTAAATACAATGAGCAGTTCTTC. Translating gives CATGTKYNEQFF.

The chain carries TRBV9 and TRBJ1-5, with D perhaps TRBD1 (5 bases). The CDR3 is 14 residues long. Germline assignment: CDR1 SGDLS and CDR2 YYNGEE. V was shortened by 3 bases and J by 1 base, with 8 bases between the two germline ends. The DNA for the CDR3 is TGTGCCAGCAGCGACGGGGGAAGCAATCAGCCCCAGCATTTT. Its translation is CASSDGGSNQPQHF.

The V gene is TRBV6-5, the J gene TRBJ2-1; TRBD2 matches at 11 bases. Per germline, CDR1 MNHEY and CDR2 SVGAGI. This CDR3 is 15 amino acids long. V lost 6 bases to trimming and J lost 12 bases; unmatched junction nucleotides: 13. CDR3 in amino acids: CASRGPASGGIGQFF. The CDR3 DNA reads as TGTGCCAGCAGAGGCCCGGCTAGCGGGGGGATTGGGCAGTTCTTC.